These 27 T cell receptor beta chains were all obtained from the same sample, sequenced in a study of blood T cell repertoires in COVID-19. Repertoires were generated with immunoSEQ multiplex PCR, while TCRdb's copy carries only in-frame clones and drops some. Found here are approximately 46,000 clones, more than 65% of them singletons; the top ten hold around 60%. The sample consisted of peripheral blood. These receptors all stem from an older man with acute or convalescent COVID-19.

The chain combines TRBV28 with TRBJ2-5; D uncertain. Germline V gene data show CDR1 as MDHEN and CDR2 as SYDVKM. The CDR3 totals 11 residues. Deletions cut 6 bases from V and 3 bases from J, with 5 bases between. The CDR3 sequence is CASSREETQYF. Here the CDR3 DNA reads TGTGCCAGCAGCCGGGAAGAGACCCAGTACTTC.

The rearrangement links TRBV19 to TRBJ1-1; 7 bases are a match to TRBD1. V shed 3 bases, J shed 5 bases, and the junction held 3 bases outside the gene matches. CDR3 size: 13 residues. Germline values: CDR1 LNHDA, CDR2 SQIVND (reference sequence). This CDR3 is CASSISQGTEAFF. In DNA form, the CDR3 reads TGTGCCAGTAGTATCTCACAGGGGACTGAAGCTTTCTTT.

CDR3 DNA sequence: TGTGCCAGCAGCAAAGTGGGGGGCCCGGGACAGGGAAGAGAGGAGACCCAGTACTTC. Protein sequence: CASSKVGGPGQGREETQYF. V gene TRBV21-1 combines with J gene TRBJ2-5; the D segment call TRBD1 is taken from the table without a DNA check. TRBV21-1 has pseudogene status. CDR3 length: 19 amino acids.

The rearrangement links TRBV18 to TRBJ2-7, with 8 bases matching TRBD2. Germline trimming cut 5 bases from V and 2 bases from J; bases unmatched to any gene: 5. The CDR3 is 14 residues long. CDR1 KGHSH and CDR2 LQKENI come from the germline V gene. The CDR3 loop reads CASSGASGPYEQYF. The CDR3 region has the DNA TGTGCCAGCTCAGGGGCTAGCGGGCCCTACGAGCAGTACTTC.

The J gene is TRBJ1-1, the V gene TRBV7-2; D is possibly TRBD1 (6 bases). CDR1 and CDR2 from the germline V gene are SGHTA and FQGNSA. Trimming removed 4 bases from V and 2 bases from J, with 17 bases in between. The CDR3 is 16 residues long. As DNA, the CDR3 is TGTGCCAGCAGCTCATATTCGACAGGCAGAAACACTGAAGCTTTCTTT. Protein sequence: CASSSYSTGRNTEAFF.

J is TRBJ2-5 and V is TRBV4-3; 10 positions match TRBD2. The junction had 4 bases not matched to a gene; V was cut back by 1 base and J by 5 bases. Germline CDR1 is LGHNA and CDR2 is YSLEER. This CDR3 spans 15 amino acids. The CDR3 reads CASSQVAGGRETQYF. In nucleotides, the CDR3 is TGCGCCAGCAGCCAAGTAGCGGGAGGAAGGGAGACCCAGTACTTC.

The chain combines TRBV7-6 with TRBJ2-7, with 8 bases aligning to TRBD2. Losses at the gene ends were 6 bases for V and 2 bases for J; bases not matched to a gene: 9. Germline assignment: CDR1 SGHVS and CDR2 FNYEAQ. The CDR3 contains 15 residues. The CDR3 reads CASSRTSGDTYEQYF. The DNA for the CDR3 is TGTGCCAGCAGTCGCACTAGCGGAGATACCTACGAGCAGTACTTC.

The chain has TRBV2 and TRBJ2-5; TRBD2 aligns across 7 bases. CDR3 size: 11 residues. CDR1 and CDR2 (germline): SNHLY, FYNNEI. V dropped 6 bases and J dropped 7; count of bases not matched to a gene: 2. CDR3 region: CASRGGVTQYF. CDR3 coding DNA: TGTGCCAGCAGGGGAGGGGTGACCCAGTACTTC.

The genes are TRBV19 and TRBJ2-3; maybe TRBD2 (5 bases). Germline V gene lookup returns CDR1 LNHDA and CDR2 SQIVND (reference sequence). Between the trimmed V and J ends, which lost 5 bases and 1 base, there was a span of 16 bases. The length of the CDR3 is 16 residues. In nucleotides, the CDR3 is TGTGCCAGTAGTTTACAGAGCCGGGGAGGCACAGATACGCAGTATTTT. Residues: CASSLQSRGGTDTQYF.

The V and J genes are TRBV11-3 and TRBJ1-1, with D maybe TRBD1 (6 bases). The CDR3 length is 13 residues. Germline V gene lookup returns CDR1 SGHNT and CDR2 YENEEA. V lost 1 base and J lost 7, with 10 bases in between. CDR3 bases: TGTGCCAGCAGCTTAGGGGGGCGTAGTGAAGCTTTCTTT. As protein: CASSLGGRSEAFF.

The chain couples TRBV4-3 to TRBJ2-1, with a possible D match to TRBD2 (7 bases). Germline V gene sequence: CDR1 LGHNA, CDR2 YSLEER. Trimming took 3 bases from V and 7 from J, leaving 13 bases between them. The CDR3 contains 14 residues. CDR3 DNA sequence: TGCGCCAGCAGCCAGCGTGGGAGGGGGAATGAGCAGTTCTTC. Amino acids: CASSQRGRGNEQFF.

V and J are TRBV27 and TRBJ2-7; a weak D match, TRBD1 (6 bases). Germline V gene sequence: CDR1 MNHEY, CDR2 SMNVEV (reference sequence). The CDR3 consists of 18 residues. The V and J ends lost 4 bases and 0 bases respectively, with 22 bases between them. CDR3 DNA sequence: TGTGCCAGCAGTTCACCTATCTTTGACAGGCTGAGCTCCTACGAGCAGTACTTC. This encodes CASSSPIFDRLSSYEQYF.

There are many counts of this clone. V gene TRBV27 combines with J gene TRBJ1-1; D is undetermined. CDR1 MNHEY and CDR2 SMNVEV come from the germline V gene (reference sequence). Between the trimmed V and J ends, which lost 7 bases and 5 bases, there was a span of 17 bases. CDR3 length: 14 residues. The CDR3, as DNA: TGTGCCAGCACCGCAGTGAGAGGGAGAACTGAAGCTTTCTTT. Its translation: CASTAVRGRTEAFF.

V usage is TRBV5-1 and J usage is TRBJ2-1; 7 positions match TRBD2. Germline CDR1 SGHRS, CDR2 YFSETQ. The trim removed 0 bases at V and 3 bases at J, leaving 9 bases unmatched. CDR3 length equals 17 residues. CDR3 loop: CASSLVPASGFYNEQFF. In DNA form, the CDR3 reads TGCGCCAGCAGCTTGGTCCCGGCTAGCGGATTCTACAATGAGCAGTTCTTC.

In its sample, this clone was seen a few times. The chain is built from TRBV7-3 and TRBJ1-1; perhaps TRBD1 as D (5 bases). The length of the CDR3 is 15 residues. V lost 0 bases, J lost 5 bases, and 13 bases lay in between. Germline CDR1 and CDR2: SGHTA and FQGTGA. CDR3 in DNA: TGTGCCAGCAGCTTAACGCTCATCAGGGCTACTGAAGCTTTCTTT. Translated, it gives CASSLTLIRATEAFF.

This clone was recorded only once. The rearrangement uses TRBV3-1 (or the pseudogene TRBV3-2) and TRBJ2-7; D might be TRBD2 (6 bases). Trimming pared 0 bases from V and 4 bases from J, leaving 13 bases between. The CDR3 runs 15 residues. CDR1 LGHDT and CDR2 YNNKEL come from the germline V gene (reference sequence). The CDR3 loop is CASSQDGRGEYEQYF. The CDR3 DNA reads TGTGCCAGCAGCCAAGATGGGCGCGGGGAATACGAGCAGTACTTC.

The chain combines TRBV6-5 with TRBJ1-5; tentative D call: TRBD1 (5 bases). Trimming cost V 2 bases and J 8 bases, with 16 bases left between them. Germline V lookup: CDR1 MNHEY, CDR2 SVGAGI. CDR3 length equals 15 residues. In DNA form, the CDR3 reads TGTGCCAGCAGTTACCAGGGACTGGAGAAGGAGCCCCAGCATTTT. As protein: CASSYQGLEKEPQHF.

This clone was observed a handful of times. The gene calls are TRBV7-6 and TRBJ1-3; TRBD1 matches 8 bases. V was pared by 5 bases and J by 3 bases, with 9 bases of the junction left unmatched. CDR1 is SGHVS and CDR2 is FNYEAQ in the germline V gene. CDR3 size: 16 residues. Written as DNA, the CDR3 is TGTGCCAGCAGCCCGCGCCCCGGGACAGGTGGAAACACCATATATTTT. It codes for CASSPRPGTGGNTIYF.

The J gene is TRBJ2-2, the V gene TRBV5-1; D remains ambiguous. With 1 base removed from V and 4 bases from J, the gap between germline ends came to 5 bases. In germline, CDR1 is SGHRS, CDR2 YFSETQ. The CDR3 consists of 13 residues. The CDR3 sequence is CASSLPSTGELFF. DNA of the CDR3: TGCGCCAGCAGCTTGCCCAGCACCGGGGAGCTGTTTTTT. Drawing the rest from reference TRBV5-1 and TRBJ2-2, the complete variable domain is KAGVTQTPRYLIKTRGQQVTLSCSPISGHRSVSWYQQTPGQGLQFLFEYFSETQRNKGNFPGRFSGRQFSNSRSEMNVSTLELGDSALYLCASSLPSTGELFFGEGSRLTVL.

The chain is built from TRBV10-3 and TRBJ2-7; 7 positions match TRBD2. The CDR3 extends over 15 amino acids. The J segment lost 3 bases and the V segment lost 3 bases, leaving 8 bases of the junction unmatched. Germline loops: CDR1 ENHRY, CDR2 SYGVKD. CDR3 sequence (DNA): TGTGCCATCAGTGACTTCGGCGGGAGAAGCTACGAGCAGTACTTC. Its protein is CAISDFGGRSYEQYF.

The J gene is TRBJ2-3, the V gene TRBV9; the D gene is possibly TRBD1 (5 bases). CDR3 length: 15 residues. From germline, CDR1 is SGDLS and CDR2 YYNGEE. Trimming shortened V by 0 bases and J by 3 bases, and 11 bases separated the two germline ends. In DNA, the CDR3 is TGTGCCAGCAGCGTAGAAGGACAATGGACAGATACGCAGTATTTT. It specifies CASSVEGQWTDTQYF.

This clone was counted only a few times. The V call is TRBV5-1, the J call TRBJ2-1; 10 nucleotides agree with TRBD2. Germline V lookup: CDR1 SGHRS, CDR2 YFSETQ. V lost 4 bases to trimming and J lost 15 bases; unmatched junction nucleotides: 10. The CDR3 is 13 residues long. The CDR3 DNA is TGCGCCAGCAGCCTAGACTTTAGCGGGAGGCTGTTCTTC. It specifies CASSLDFSGRLFF. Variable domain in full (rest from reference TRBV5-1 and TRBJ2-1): KAGVTQTPRYLIKTRGQQVTLSCSPISGHRSVSWYQQTPGQGLQFLFEYFSETQRNKGNFPGRFSGRQFSNSRSEMNVSTLELGDSALYLCASSLDFSGRLFFGPGTRLTVL.

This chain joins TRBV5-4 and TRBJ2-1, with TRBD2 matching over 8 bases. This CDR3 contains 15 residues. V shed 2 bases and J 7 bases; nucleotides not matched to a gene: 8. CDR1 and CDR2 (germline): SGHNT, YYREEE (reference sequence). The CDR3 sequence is CASSFSLAAQNEQFF. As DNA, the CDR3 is TGTGCCAGCAGCTTCTCACTAGCGGCTCAGAATGAGCAGTTCTTC.

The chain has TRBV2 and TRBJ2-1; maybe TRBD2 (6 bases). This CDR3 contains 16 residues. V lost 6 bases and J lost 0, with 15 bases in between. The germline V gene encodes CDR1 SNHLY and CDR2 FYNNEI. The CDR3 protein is CASRRREPSSYNEQFF. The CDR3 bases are TGTGCCAGCAGGAGGAGGGAGCCCAGCTCCTACAATGAGCAGTTCTTC.

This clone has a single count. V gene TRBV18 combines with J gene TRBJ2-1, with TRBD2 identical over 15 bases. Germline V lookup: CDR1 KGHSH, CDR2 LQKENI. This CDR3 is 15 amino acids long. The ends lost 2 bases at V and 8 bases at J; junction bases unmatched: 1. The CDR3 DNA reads TGTGCCAGCTCACCAGGGACTAGCGGGAGGTATGAGCAGTTCTTC. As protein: CASSPGTSGRYEQFF. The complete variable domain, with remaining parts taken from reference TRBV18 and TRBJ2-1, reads NAGVMQNPRHLVRRRGQEARLRCSPMKGHSHVYWYRQLPEEGLKFMVYLQKENIIDESGMPKERFSAEFPKEGPSILRIQQVVRGDSAAYFCASSPGTSGRYEQFFGPGTRLTVL.

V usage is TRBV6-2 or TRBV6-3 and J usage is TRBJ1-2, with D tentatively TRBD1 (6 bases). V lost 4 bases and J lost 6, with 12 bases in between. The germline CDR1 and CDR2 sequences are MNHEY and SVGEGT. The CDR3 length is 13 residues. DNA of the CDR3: TGTGCCAGCAGTTCCACAGGGAAGGATGGCTACACCTTC. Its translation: CASSSTGKDGYTF.

As DNA, the CDR3 is TGTGCCAGCAGCTTTCGGGACAGCCAGCAGTACTTC. Translation gives CASSFRDSQQYF. The J gene is TRBJ2-7, the V gene TRBV7-2; TRBD1 agrees at 7 bases. V shed 3 bases and J 8 bases; nucleotides not matched to a gene: 4. The CDR3 has 12 residues. Germline V gene sequence: CDR1 SGHTA, CDR2 FQGNSA. The full variable domain, completed using reference TRBV7-2 and TRBJ2-7, is GAGVSQSPSNKVTEKGKDVELRCDPISGHTALYWYRQSLGQGLEFLIYFQGNSAPDKSGLPSDRFSAERTGGSVSTLTIQRTQQEDSAVYLCASSFRDSQQYFGPGTRLTVT.